This TCR beta chain appears in the sequencing data of a study of T-cell reconstitution after alpha-beta-depleted transplantation in children (dated by TCRdb to the mid-2010s). The study in broad terms: T-cell immune reconstitution after TCRalphabeta/CD19-depleted allogeneic hematopoietic cell transplantation in children was quantitatively tracked in the study by means of TCR repertoire profiling. What the research found in general, with its limitations: The apparently early recovery of alphabetaT-cell counts about two months after transplant reportedly depended on only several hundred rapidly expanded clones that came from non-depleted graft cells. Over subsequent months, a decline in hyperexpanded clone frequencies was noted, and after one year, T-cell counts and TCRbeta diversity were mostly ascribed to newly produced T cells. In some patients, the high TCRbeta diversity seen at day 60 was put down to recipient T cells and intrathymic progenitors that had survived conditioning.

This clonotype was counted between two and nine times. Its antigen is not yet known. The record has no base qualities; no much larger clone is one base away. Sample treatment or condition, as interpreted from the label and publication: allogeneic hematopoietic cell transplantation with graft depleted of TCRalphabeta T cells and CD19 B cells. The transplant recipients were children given TCRalphabeta/CD19-depleted allogeneic hematopoietic cell grafts. The germline V gene (reference sequence) provides CDR1 LNHNV and CDR2 YYDKDF. Including the terminal cysteine and phenylalanine, the CDR3 comprises 15 residues. Solely the CDR3 DNA is kept, with 45 bases framed from the first base. Germline trimming: 4 bases from V, 4 bases from J; junction bases outside gene matches: 9. The library came from PCR. The sequencer was an Illumina HiSeq 2500. TCR libraries were prepared with molecular barcoding, using unique molecular identifiers to normalize TCRbeta repertoire quantification. TCRdb's own reprocessing of the public reads used fastp at Q25 and MiXCR and kept productive beta chains. Rows are combined by CDR3 protein, so each entry shows the most common genes and DNA. The table for this sample lists around 300,000 distinct CDR3 sequences; about a quarter of them were counted only once. The ten largest clones add up to approximately 11% of the sample.

Sequencing was performed on PBMCs, mostly from graft donor cells, taken 180 days after TCRalphabeta/CD19-depleted stem cell transplant. The rearrangement combines TRBV15 with TRBJ1-1; TRBD1 matches 7 bases in the middle. The source of this sequence is a male patient aged 5 to 17 who had a stem cell transplant for acute lymphoblastic leukemia, so the T cells may come from the graft donor. CDR3 region: CATSNPDREGTEAFF. The base sequence is TGTGCCACCAGCAACCCCGACAGGGAGGGCACTGAAGCTTTCTTT.